Below are 30 T cell receptor beta chains sequenced from a single sample in a study of T cell responses to AZD1222 COVID-19 vaccine. Produced via immunoSEQ multiplex PCR; TCRdb's table is partial and in-frame only. This table has approximately 150,000 clones, about nine tenths appearing once. This specimen was peripheral blood, taken on day 0 of AZD1222 vaccination. Receptors were obtained from an adult in good health.

V is TRBV11-2 and J is TRBJ2-7; D remains unclear. The ends were cut back, 1 base at V and 9 bases at J, with 13 bases in the middle. The CDR3 covers 13 residues. CDR1 SGHAT and CDR2 FQNNGV come from the germline V gene. The CDR3 DNA follows: TGTGCCAGCAGCTTAGGGGCAGCCCTTGGGCAGTACTTC. Protein sequence: CASSLGAALGQYF.

This clone appeared once. The rearrangement joins TRBV5-1 to TRBJ1-4; D ambiguous. CDR3 length equals 13 residues. Deletions cut 3 bases from V and 3 bases from J, with 6 bases between. CDR1 and CDR2 from the germline V gene are SGHRS and YFSETQ. As DNA, the CDR3 is TGCGCCAGCAGCTACGGGGCTAATGAAAAACTGTTTTTT. Its translation: CASSYGANEKLFF. Complete variable domain (other parts from reference TRBV5-1 and TRBJ1-4): KAGVTQTPRYLIKTRGQQVTLSCSPISGHRSVSWYQQTPGQGLQFLFEYFSETQRNKGNFPGRFSGRQFSNSRSEMNVSTLELGDSALYLCASSYGANEKLFFGSGTQLSVL.

The chain has TRBV7-9 and TRBJ2-4; D is unclear. Germline loops: CDR1 SEHNR, CDR2 FQNEAQ (reference sequence). Trimming took 2 bases from V and 6 from J, leaving 5 bases between them. This CDR3 is 12 amino acids long. CDR3 DNA: TGTGCCAGCAGCTTACCGGGAAACATTCAGTACTTC. Its protein product is CASSLPGNIQYF.

V is TRBV4-1 and J is TRBJ1-3, with TRBD1 identical over 8 bases. Trimming took 1 base from V and 1 from J; bases not matched to a gene: 6. Per the germline V gene, CDR1 is MGHRA and CDR2 is YSYEKL. The CDR3 extends over 17 amino acids. The CDR3 spells CASSQVQGATSGNTIYF. CDR3 in DNA: TGCGCCAGCAGCCAAGTTCAGGGGGCGACGTCTGGAAACACCATATATTTT.

V gene TRBV19 combines with J gene TRBJ2-7, with D maybe TRBD1 (6 bases). Per germline, CDR1 LNHDA and CDR2 SQIVND (reference sequence). V lost 4 bases and J 0 bases, leaving 16 bases between the germline ends. The CDR3 is 16 amino acids. CDR3 region: CASSKIGTWSSYEQYF. CDR3 nucleotide sequence: TGTGCCAGTAGTAAAATCGGGACATGGAGCTCCTACGAGCAGTACTTC.

V gene TRBV4-3 combines with J gene TRBJ1-3; D gene ambiguous. Trimming cost V 1 base and J 2 bases, with 6 bases left between them. Germline V gene sequence: CDR1 LGHNA, CDR2 YSLEER. This CDR3 has 14 amino acids. The CDR3 bases are TGCGCCAGCAGCCAAGTCCAGACTGGAAACACCATATATTTT. This encodes CASSQVQTGNTIYF.

The V gene is TRBV12-3 or TRBV12-4, the J gene TRBJ2-7; D is unclear. This CDR3 has 11 amino acids. V was shortened by 3 bases and J by 6 bases, with 6 bases between the two germline ends. The CDR3 DNA is TGTGCCAGCAGTTTTGGTATCGAGCAGTACTTC. It codes for CASSFGIEQYF.

For this clone: This sample also contains other DNA sequences that code for the same CDR3. The chain combines TRBV18 with TRBJ1-1; possible D gene TRBD1, 5 bases. From germline, CDR1 is KGHSH and CDR2 LQKENI. Trimming cost V 3 bases and J 0 bases, with 5 bases left between them. The length of the CDR3 is 13 residues. In nucleotides, the CDR3 is TGTGCCAGCTCACCGACAGTGAACACTGAAGCTTTCTTT. It specifies CASSPTVNTEAFF.

The chain has TRBV5-1 and TRBJ1-1; weak D call: TRBD1 (6 bases). This CDR3 spans 15 amino acids. V was pared by 4 bases and J by 1 base, with 14 bases between. CDR1 and CDR2 (germline): SGHRS, YFSETQ. Here the CDR3 reads CASSPRGRGNTEAFF. CDR3 coding DNA: TGCGCCAGCAGCCCCCGGGGCAGGGGGAACACTGAAGCTTTCTTT.

The chain links TRBV19 to TRBJ1-4, with D tentatively TRBD1 (6 bases). The germline V and J ends were trimmed by 5 bases and 8 bases, with 18 bases remaining between them. Germline V gene data show CDR1 as LNHDA and CDR2 as SQIVND (reference sequence). The CDR3 length is 15 residues. This chain's CDR3 is CASSGTRDKKEKLFF. The CDR3 nucleotides are TGTGCCAGTAGTGGGACCCGGGACAAGAAGGAAAAACTGTTTTTT.

The rearrangement uses TRBV3-1 (or the pseudogene TRBV3-2) and TRBJ2-1, with TRBD2 matching 7 bases. The ends lost 1 base at V and 15 bases at J; junction bases unmatched: 6. Germline lookup yields CDR1 LGHDT and CDR2 YNNKEL (reference sequence). The CDR3 runs to 12 residues. CDR3 amino acids: CASSQGAGVAFF. CDR3 DNA: TGTGCCAGCAGCCAAGGGGCGGGGGTTGCGTTCTTC.

V usage is TRBV5-4 and J usage is TRBJ1-2; perhaps TRBD1 as D (6 bases). The germline V and J ends were trimmed by 3 bases and 8 bases, with 23 bases remaining between them. The CDR3 totals 16 residues. Per germline, CDR1 SGHNT and CDR2 YYREEE (reference sequence). CDR3: CASSSSSGHGEEGYTF. In DNA, the CDR3 is TGTGCCAGCAGCTCAAGCTCGGGACACGGGGAGGAAGGCTACACCTTC. Based on the CDR3 plus reference TRBV5-4 and TRBJ1-2, the full variable domain is ETGVTQSPTHLIKTRGQQVTLRCSSQSGHNTVSWYQQALGQGPQFIFQYYREEENGRGNFPPRFSGLQFPNYSSELNVNALELDDSALYLCASSSSSGHGEEGYTFGSGTRLTVV.

The chain couples TRBV30 to TRBJ2-7, with D tentatively TRBD1 (5 bases). The V and J ends lost 5 bases and 0 bases respectively, with 11 bases between them. This CDR3 has 13 amino acids. Germline assignment: CDR1 GTSNPN and CDR2 SVGIG (reference sequence). CDR3 residues: CAWFSDNSYEQYF. The DNA of the CDR3 is TGTGCCTGGTTTTCGGACAACTCCTACGAGCAGTACTTC.

This rearrangement joins TRBV7-2 to TRBJ1-5; no clear D. Trimming removed 5 bases from V and 4 bases from J, with 12 bases in between. The CDR3 is 14 amino acids. Looked up from germline, CDR1 is SGHTA and CDR2 is FQGNSA. CDR3 residues: CASSPRGWNQPQHF. For the CDR3, the DNA is TGTGCCAGCAGCCCCCGGGGTTGGAATCAGCCCCAGCATTTT.

V usage is TRBV7-3 and J usage is TRBJ2-2; 7 nucleotides match TRBD1. Trimming removed 1 base from V and 2 bases from J; junction bases left unmatched: 4. Per the germline V gene, CDR1 is SGHTA and CDR2 is FQGTGA. The CDR3 is 16 amino acids. CDR3 protein: CASSLRTGVNTGELFF. The CDR3 region has the DNA TGTGCCAGCAGCTTAAGGACAGGTGTAAACACCGGGGAGCTGTTTTTT.

V usage is TRBV7-2 and J usage is TRBJ1-2; tentatively, D is TRBD1 (5 bases). Germline V gives CDR1 SGHTA, CDR2 FQGNSA. This CDR3 region has 16 residues. V lost 0 bases to trimming and J lost 5 bases, with 16 bases between them. CDR3 sequence (DNA): TGTGCCAGCAGCTTAGCGGGGCGGGGGAGGCGTTATGGCTACACCTTC. Translated: CASSLAGRGRRYGYTF. The full variable domain, with the rest looked up from reference TRBV7-2 and TRBJ1-2, is GAGVSQSPSNKVTEKGKDVELRCDPISGHTALYWYRQSLGQGLEFLIYFQGNSAPDKSGLPSDRFSAERTGGSVSTLTIQRTQQEDSAVYLCASSLAGRGRRYGYTFGSGTRLTVV.

This sequence joins TRBV11-2 and TRBJ2-1, with D perhaps TRBD2 (5 bases). The CDR3 length is 16 residues. V was cut by 2 bases and J by 0 bases, with 11 bases left in between. CDR1 is SGHAT and CDR2 is FQNNGV in the germline V gene. CDR3 coding DNA: TGTGCCAGCAGCTTACTGTTGGGGAGCTCCTACAATGAGCAGTTCTTC. Encoded protein: CASSLLLGSSYNEQFF.

This chain joins TRBV3-1 (or the pseudogene TRBV3-2) and TRBJ1-1, with 7 bases matching TRBD1. The CDR3 has 14 amino acids. Germline V gives CDR1 LGHDT, CDR2 YNNKEL (reference sequence). The V and J ends lost 5 bases and 7 bases, in that order; junction bases with no gene match: 10. The CDR3 region is CASSARDSGGEAFF. The DNA of the CDR3 is TGTGCCAGCAGCGCCCGGGACAGTGGCGGTGAAGCTTTCTTT.

CDR3 DNA: TGTGCCTGGAGTTCGGGACTCATCTACAATGAGCAGTTCTTC. Translated: CAWSSGLIYNEQFF. This rearrangement joins TRBV30 to TRBJ2-1, with TRBD2 as a possible D gene (6 bases). Germline values: CDR1 GTSNPN, CDR2 SVGIG (reference sequence). This CDR3 contains 14 residues. Trimming pared 2 bases from V and 3 bases from J, leaving 11 bases between.

The CDR3 DNA reads as TGTGCCAGCAGCTCAACTAGCGGGGGGGCCTACGAGCAGTACTTC. Amino acid sequence: CASSSTSGGAYEQYF. This rearrangement joins TRBV7-2 to TRBJ2-7, with 13 bases aligning to TRBD2. The CDR3 has 15 amino acids. V shed 4 bases and J 2 bases; nucleotides not matched to a gene: 2. Germline V gene lookup returns CDR1 SGHTA and CDR2 FQGNSA.

This chain links TRBV6-2 or TRBV6-3 with TRBJ1-2; D unresolved. V was pared by 5 bases and J by 5 bases, with 12 bases between. Germline V lookup: CDR1 MNHEY, CDR2 SVGEGT. The CDR3 length is 13 residues. DNA for the CDR3: TGTGCCAGCAGTACGGGAGATGGGTATGGCTACACCTTC. Its translation is CASSTGDGYGYTF.

V usage is TRBV25-1 and J usage is TRBJ2-5; 10 bases are shared with TRBD2. CDR3 length: 17 amino acids. Germline V gene lookup returns CDR1 MGHDK and CDR2 SYGVNS. J was trimmed by 7 bases and V by 3 bases; bases with no gene match: 14. The CDR3: CASSDLEAAGGPGTQYF. The CDR3 bases are TGTGCCAGCAGTGACCTCGAGGCAGCGGGGGGGCCGGGGACCCAGTACTTC.

The chain carries TRBV5-6 and TRBJ2-3, with a tentative D call TRBD1 (5 bases). This CDR3 is 14 amino acids long. The germline V and J ends were trimmed by 0 bases and 3 bases, with 8 bases remaining between them. Germline CDR1 SGHDT, CDR2 YYEEEE. In DNA, the CDR3 is TGTGCCAGCAGCTTGGTGGGGCGGACAGATACGCAGTATTTT. This sequence encodes CASSLVGRTDTQYF.

The J gene is TRBJ2-1, the V gene TRBV19; 14 nucleotides match TRBD2. There are 17 residues in the CDR3. The V gene end was trimmed by 3 bases and the J gene end by 1 base; junction bases not matched to a gene: 2. Germline values: CDR1 LNHDA, CDR2 SQIVND (reference sequence). The CDR3 protein is CASSMGLAGVSYNEQFF. CDR3 in DNA: TGTGCCAGTAGTATGGGACTAGCGGGGGTTTCCTACAATGAGCAGTTCTTC.

The chain has TRBV6-5 and TRBJ2-7; perhaps TRBD1 as D (6 bases). The CDR3 spans 15 residues. The V end lost 3 bases, the J end lost 2 bases, and 14 bases lay between the germline ends. Germline V gene data show CDR1 as MNHEY and CDR2 as SVGAGI. The CDR3 DNA reads as TGTGCCAGCAGTTATTATTCAGGGGCCACCTACGAGCAGTACTTC. It translates to CASSYYSGATYEQYF.

This chain connects TRBV9 to TRBJ2-2, with 11 bases lining up with TRBD1. CDR1 is SGDLS, CDR2 YYNGEE, per germline. V shed 0 bases and J 3 bases; nucleotides not matched to a gene: 1. The CDR3 length is 16 residues. CDR3 coding DNA: TGTGCCAGCAGCGTAGAGGGACAGGGGGACACCGGGGAGCTGTTTTTT. Amino acid sequence: CASSVEGQGDTGELFF.

This clone was found once. This rearrangement joins TRBV11-1 to TRBJ2-2, with 7 bases identical to TRBD1. The CDR3 runs 15 residues. Germline V gene lookup returns CDR1 SGHAT and CDR2 FQDESV (reference sequence). J lost 1 base, V lost 1 base, and 0 bases had no gene match. Written as DNA, the CDR3 is TGTGCCAGCAGCTTAGGACAGGGGAACACCGGGGAGCTGTTTTTT. This translates into CASSLGQGNTGELFF. Complete variable domain (other parts from reference TRBV11-1 and TRBJ2-2): EAEVAQSPRYKITEKSQAVAFWCDPISGHATLYWYRQILGQGPELLVQFQDESVVDDSQLPKDRFSAERLKGVDSTLKIQPAELGDSAMYLCASSLGQGNTGELFFGEGSRLTVL.

The chain joins TRBV19 to TRBJ1-2; D call uncertain. With 0 bases removed from V and 4 bases from J, the gap between germline ends came to 9 bases. The CDR3 length is 14 residues. Germline V gene data show CDR1 as LNHDA and CDR2 as SQIVND (reference sequence). In nucleotides, the CDR3 is TGTGCCAGTAGTATAGATCGAGGGTTCTATGGCTACACCTTC. Its translation is CASSIDRGFYGYTF.

The V and J genes are TRBV19 and TRBJ2-5; weak D call: TRBD1 (6 bases). Germline V CDR1 and CDR2: LNHDA, SQIVND (reference sequence). This CDR3 region has 15 residues. V was pared by 6 bases and J by 2 bases, with 16 bases between. CDR3 DNA sequence: TGTGCCAGTAGGTCAGGCCAGGGGTCGCAAGAGACCCAGTACTTC. Translation: CASRSGQGSQETQYF.

The rearrangement uses TRBV9 and TRBJ2-7; D unresolved. Trimming left V 0 bases short and J 2 bases short, with 9 bases between. Germline V lookup: CDR1 SGDLS, CDR2 YYNGEE. The CDR3 is made up of 14 amino acids. The DNA of the CDR3 is TGTGCCAGCAGCGTAGAGTCAGTTACCTACGAGCAGTACTTC. The encoded protein is CASSVESVTYEQYF.